The 28 T cell receptor beta chains reported below all come from one sample, sequenced in a study of blood T cell repertoires in COVID-19. Some clones are missing from TCRdb's copy, which holds only in-frame ones; the method was immunoSEQ multiplex PCR. The sample has roughly 450,000 clones; about 90% are singletons. Sequenced: PBMCs or T cells enriched from blood (not recorded which). These receptors came from a man aged 18 to 30 who had recovered from COVID-19.

For the CDR3, the DNA is TGTGCCAGCAGTCCGGACATTGGTCTCTATGGCTACACCTTC. Translating gives CASSPDIGLYGYTF. The J gene is TRBJ1-2, the V gene TRBV14; D is perhaps TRBD1 (5 bases). This CDR3 is built from 14 residues. CDR1 and CDR2 (germline): SGHDN, FVKESK. Trimming cost V 6 bases and J 4 bases, with 15 bases left between them. The variable domain in full, completed from reference TRBV14 and TRBJ1-2, reads EAGVTQFPSHSVIEKGQTVTLRCDPISGHDNLYWYRRVMGKEIKFLLHFVKESKQDESGMPNNRFLAERTGGTYSTLKVQPAELEDSGVYFCASSPDIGLYGYTFGSGTRLTVV.

The V call is TRBV2, the J call TRBJ1-1; D is undetermined. Looked up from germline, CDR1 is SNHLY and CDR2 is FYNNEI. The V end lost 6 bases, the J end lost 2 bases, and 10 bases lay between the germline ends. The CDR3 has 13 amino acids. This chain's CDR3 is CASREQTNTEAFF. CDR3 nucleotides: TGTGCCAGCAGAGAACAGACAAACACTGAAGCTTTCTTT.

Concerning this clone itself: This is likely a read error, given that the CDR3 carries no conserved phenylalanine or tryptophan at its end. The DNA is omitted, as the CDR3 cannot be located on it reliably, and the CDR3 follows TCRdb's listing. The chain couples TRBV5-6 to TRBJ1-2; the table's D gene call, TRBD1, was not cross checked with the DNA. The CDR3 has 14 residues if both end residues are counted. Germline V gene sequence: CDR1 SGHDT, CDR2 YYEEEE. The CDR3 sequence: CASSNKGDRRIRGS.

The chain joins TRBV5-1 to TRBJ1-2, with 7 bases aligning to TRBD1. This CDR3 has 15 amino acids. V lost 0 bases to trimming and J lost 5 bases; unmatched junction nucleotides: 7. Looked up from germline, CDR1 is SGHRS and CDR2 is YFSETQ. The CDR3 coding sequence is TGCGCCAGCAGCTTGGGACAGGGTTCAGTTTATGGCTACACCTTC. Encoded protein: CASSLGQGSVYGYTF.

DNA for the CDR3: TGTGCCAGCACCCAGGGACAGCCTAATGAAAAACTGTTTTTT. This gives the protein CASTQGQPNEKLFF. The chain carries TRBV11-3 and TRBJ1-4; 7 nucleotides line up with TRBD1. The CDR3 spans 14 residues. The ends lost 7 bases at V and 3 bases at J; junction bases unmatched: 5. CDR1 SGHNT and CDR2 YENEEA come from the germline V gene.

The V gene is TRBV9, the J gene TRBJ1-1; 7 bases line up with TRBD1. V dropped 3 bases and J dropped 1; count of bases not matched to a gene: 9. Germline V gene data show CDR1 as SGDLS and CDR2 as YYNGEE. The CDR3 has 16 amino acids. The CDR3 sequence: CASSEPQGDQNTEAFF. In DNA form, the CDR3 reads TGTGCCAGCAGCGAGCCGCAGGGGGATCAGAACACTGAAGCTTTCTTT.

This clone appeared a few times. V is TRBV3-1 (or the pseudogene TRBV3-2) and J is TRBJ1-2; 9 positions match TRBD1. V trimming: 1 base; J trimming: 7 bases; junction bases outside the gene matches: 4. CDR3 size: 14 residues. The germline CDR1 and CDR2 sequences are LGHDT and YNNKEL (reference sequence). DNA for the CDR3: TGTGCCAGCAGCCAAGTGGGACAGGGTAGTGGCTACACCTTC. This sequence encodes CASSQVGQGSGYTF.

In the case of this clone: The conserved phenylalanine or tryptophan normally closing the CDR3 is absent here, so this likely arose from a read error. The limits of the CDR3 on the DNA are not certain, so only TCRdb's listed CDR3 is given. The CDR3 sequence: CARTPRAGRVL. The chain is built from TRBV28 and TRBJ2-7; the table's D call of TRBD1 was not tested on the DNA. Germline CDR1 reads MDHEN; CDR2 reads SYDVKM. Counting both end residues, the CDR3 totals 11 amino acids.

This clone was counted once. The gene calls are TRBV2 and TRBJ1-1, with a possible D match to TRBD1 (6 bases). This CDR3 contains 13 residues. Germline CDR1 is SNHLY and CDR2 is FYNNEI. Trimming removed 3 bases at V and 5 bases at J, with 10 bases between. The CDR3 reads CASSEDSRTEAFF. The DNA of the CDR3 is TGTGCCAGCAGTGAGGACAGTAGGACTGAAGCTTTCTTT.

CDR3 DNA sequence: TGTGCCAGCAGTGAACTAGCGAATGAAAAACTGTTTTTT. Translating it yields CASSELANEKLFF. V gene TRBV25-1 combines with J gene TRBJ1-4; D gene uncertain. The germline V and J ends were trimmed by 2 bases and 5 bases, with 6 bases remaining between them. The germline CDR1 and CDR2 sequences are MGHDK and SYGVNS. The CDR3 has 13 amino acids.

This sequence joins TRBV5-1 and TRBJ2-2, with 9 bases fitting TRBD1. This CDR3 is built from 14 residues. The germline gives CDR1 SGHRS, CDR2 YFSETQ. After removal of 7 bases from V and 5 bases from J, the junction contained 6 bases not matched to a gene. The CDR3: CASRDRAETGELFF. DNA of the CDR3: TGCGCCAGCCGGGACAGGGCCGAAACCGGGGAGCTGTTTTTT.

This sequence joins TRBV19 and TRBJ1-5; D remains unclear. The germline gives CDR1 LNHDA, CDR2 SQIVND (reference sequence). V shed 4 bases and J shed 7 bases, with 11 bases lying between them. This CDR3 is built from 13 residues. The CDR3 here is CASSTGVRQPQHF. The CDR3, as DNA: TGTGCCAGTAGTACGGGTGTAAGGCAGCCCCAGCATTTT.

The chain recombines TRBV28 with TRBJ2-2; TRBD2 is a possible D gene (5 bases). V gave up 8 bases and J gave up 7 bases, with 11 bases separating them. The CDR3 is 12 amino acids. Germline V CDR1 and CDR2: MDHEN, SYDVKM. The CDR3 protein is CASGLRDGELFF. In DNA form, the CDR3 reads TGTGCCAGCGGACTGAGGGACGGGGAGCTGTTTTTT.

The CDR3 sequence is CATSRRTAGELFF. The CDR3 nucleotides are TGTGCCACCAGCCGCCGGACTGCCGGGGAGCTGTTTTTT. This chain links TRBV15 with TRBJ2-2; a weak D match, TRBD2 (5 bases). Trimming shortened V by 5 bases and J by 6 bases, and 10 bases separated the two germline ends. Germline CDR1 and CDR2: LNHNV and YYDKDF (reference sequence). This CDR3 spans 13 amino acids.

The chain employs TRBV2 and TRBJ2-1; 13 positions match TRBD2. In germline, CDR1 is SNHLY, CDR2 FYNNEI. J gave up 12 bases and V 6 bases, and 5 bases lay outside the gene matches. The CDR3 has 13 amino acids. This chain's CDR3 is CASSPTSGRGQFF. In DNA form, the CDR3 reads TGTGCCAGCAGCCCTACTAGCGGGAGGGGGCAGTTCTTC. Using reference TRBV2 and TRBJ2-1 for the parts outside the CDR3, the full variable domain is EPEVTQTPSHQVTQMGQEVILRCVPISNHLYFYWYRQILGQKVEFLVSFYNNEISEKSEIFDDQFSVERPDGSNFTLKIRSTKLEDSAMYFCASSPTSGRGQFFGPGTRLTVL.

This chain connects TRBV4-1 to TRBJ1-2; a possible D gene is TRBD1 (6 bases). Trimming took 1 base from V and 5 from J, leaving 8 bases between them. Germline CDR1 reads MGHRA; CDR2 reads YSYEKL. The CDR3 has 13 residues. CDR3 DNA: TGCGCCAGCAGCCAAGCTACAGGGTATGGCTACACCTTC. This translates into CASSQATGYGYTF.

J is TRBJ1-2 and V is TRBV5-6, with D possibly being TRBD1 (5 bases). V lost 2 bases to trimming and J lost 5 bases, with 13 bases between them. The germline gives CDR1 SGHDT, CDR2 YYEEEE. This CDR3 has 14 amino acids. For the CDR3, the DNA is TGTGCCAGCAGCTTCAAACAGGTTAGATATGGCTACACCTTC. It is translated as CASSFKQVRYGYTF.

For the CDR3, the DNA is TGTGCCAGCAGCTTAGGGCAGGAGGGCGGGAGGGAGCAGTACTTC. The encoded protein is CASSLGQEGGREQYF. The V and J genes are TRBV11-2 and TRBJ2-7; 8 bases are shared with TRBD2. With 1 base clipped from V and 7 bases from J, the junction kept 9 bases outside the gene matches. From germline, CDR1 is SGHAT and CDR2 FQNNGV. The CDR3 has 15 amino acids.

This clone showed up many times. This chain links TRBV5-1 with TRBJ1-2; 10 nucleotides align to TRBD1. Unmatched junction bases numbered 11, after V lost 0 bases and J lost 6 bases. Germline CDR1 SGHRS, CDR2 YFSETQ. CDR3 length: 17 amino acids. CDR3 sequence (DNA): TGCGCCAGCAGCTTGGCCCCTCCGGGACAGGGGCTTGATGGCTACACCTTC. It is translated as CASSLAPPGQGLDGYTF. The variable domain in full, with the rest retrieved from reference TRBV5-1 and TRBJ1-2, is KAGVTQTPRYLIKTRGQQVTLSCSPISGHRSVSWYQQTPGQGLQFLFEYFSETQRNKGNFPGRFSGRQFSNSRSEMNVSTLELGDSALYLCASSLAPPGQGLDGYTFGSGTRLTVV.

V is TRBV3-1 (or the pseudogene TRBV3-2) and J is TRBJ1-5; no definite D call. The CDR3 consists of 14 residues. CDR1 and CDR2 from the germline V gene are LGHDT and YNNKEL (reference sequence). V dropped 0 bases and J dropped 2 bases, with 5 bases sitting between them. DNA for the CDR3: TGTGCCAGCAGCCAAGACAGCGGCAATCAGCCCCAGCATTTT. This encodes CASSQDSGNQPQHF.

The chain links TRBV12-3 or TRBV12-4 to TRBJ1-3; no clear D. CDR3 length: 11 amino acids. The CDR3 DNA is TGTGTTCTTTTCTCTGGAAACACCATATATTTT. Amino acid sequence: CVLFSGNTIYF.

This chain connects TRBV30 to TRBJ1-1; TRBD1 might be the D (6 bases). CDR1 is GTSNPN and CDR2 is SVGIG in the germline V gene (reference sequence). The CDR3 sequence is 12 residues long. With 0 bases removed from V and 6 bases from J, the gap between germline ends came to 8 bases. For the CDR3, the DNA is TGTGCCTGGAGTGTAGGGGGTCCTGAAGCTTTCTTT. Its protein product is CAWSVGGPEAFF.

V usage is TRBV28 and J usage is TRBJ1-2; 8 positions match TRBD1. CDR3 length equals 16 residues. V trimming: 5 bases; J trimming: 2 bases; junction bases outside the gene matches: 10. Germline V gene sequence: CDR1 MDHEN, CDR2 SYDVKM. CDR3 bases: TGTGCCAGCAGTCCTCGTCGGACAGGGTGGAACTATGGCTACACCTTC. Its protein product is CASSPRRTGWNYGYTF.

The V gene is TRBV27, the J gene TRBJ2-7; 11 bases map to TRBD1. CDR1 and CDR2 from the germline V gene are MNHEY and SMNVEV (reference sequence). V gave up 6 bases and J gave up 6 bases; unmatched junction bases: 4. The CDR3 is made up of 13 amino acids. Written as DNA, the CDR3 is TGTGCCAGCAGAGCCGGGACAGGGGGCGAGCAGTACTTC. The encoded protein is CASRAGTGGEQYF.

There are a few counts of this clone. The chain links TRBV3-1 (or the pseudogene TRBV3-2) to TRBJ1-2; D is undetermined. Trimming took 2 bases from V and 2 from J, leaving 6 bases between them. Germline values: CDR1 LGHDT, CDR2 YNNKEL (reference sequence). This CDR3 comprises 13 residues. CDR3 protein: CASSQSQNYGYTF. CDR3 nucleotide sequence: TGTGCCAGCAGCCAAAGTCAGAACTATGGCTACACCTTC.

V is TRBV11-2 and J is TRBJ1-1; 10 bases align to TRBD1. The CDR3 has 14 amino acids. From germline, CDR1 is SGHAT and CDR2 FQNNGV. The V segment lost 5 bases and the J segment 1 base; nucleotides outside the gene matches: 1. CDR3: CASSRDRGNTEAFF. The CDR3 DNA is TGTGCCAGCAGCAGGGACAGGGGGAACACTGAAGCTTTCTTT.

This sequence joins TRBV27 and TRBJ2-1, with D possibly matching TRBD1 (6 bases). V was pared by 2 bases and J by 4 bases, with 12 bases between. This CDR3 is 15 amino acids long. Germline V lookup: CDR1 MNHEY, CDR2 SMNVEV (reference sequence). CDR3 in amino acids: CASSLDGGLYNEQFF. The DNA of the CDR3 is TGTGCCAGCAGTTTAGATGGGGGCCTTTACAATGAGCAGTTCTTC.

The rearrangement joins TRBV28 to TRBJ2-7; 8 positions match TRBD1. This CDR3 region has 16 residues. J gave up 3 bases and V 6 bases, and 13 bases lay outside the gene matches. Germline V gene data show CDR1 as MDHEN and CDR2 as SYDVKM. CDR3 in amino acids: CASRSSGTGENYEQYF. In nucleotides, the CDR3 is TGTGCCAGCAGAAGCTCCGGGACAGGAGAAAACTACGAGCAGTACTTC.